Listed here are 14 T cell receptor beta chains from one sample, sequenced in a study of T cells in Graves' hyperthyroidism and ophthalmopathy. The TCR beta CDR3 regions underwent amplification using RNA transcripts as the source. In the first-round RT-PCR of the TCR CDR3, the HTBI primer set was used. One entry per CDR3 protein, called by TCRdb with MiXCR from the multiplex PCR reads. The repertoire has under 300,000 distinct CDR3 sequences, roughly 13% of them found once; the top ten carry roughly 7.5%. The sequencing sample was made of blood. Every receptor here comes from a young woman with Graves' hyperthyroidism that later progressed to Graves' ophthalmopathy.

This clonotype was recorded many times. V gene TRBV7-9 combines with J gene TRBJ1-1; no firm D call. This CDR3 is built from 14 residues. Trimming removed 4 bases at V and 7 bases at J, with 16 bases between. Germline V lookup: CDR1 SEHNR, CDR2 FQNEAQ (reference sequence). The CDR3 region has the DNA TGTGCCAGCAGCTCAACTACCCTTTCGTTTGAAGCTTTCTTT. Translation: CASSSTTLSFEAFF.

This clonotype was counted at least ten times. The CDR3 DNA reads TGCAGCGTTCCGACTAGCGGGAGCCAAGAGACCCAGTACTTC. Its protein product is CSVPTSGSQETQYF. The chain recombines TRBV29-1 with TRBJ2-5; 12 nucleotides line up with TRBD2. The junction had 2 bases not matched to a gene; V was cut back by 5 bases and J by 1 base. Germline V gene sequence: CDR1 SQVTM, CDR2 ANQGSEA. This CDR3 is 14 amino acids long.

This clonotype was seen many times. V is TRBV5-1 and J is TRBJ2-1; D not certain. The V end was cut by 3 bases, the J end by 8 bases, with 12 bases between. This CDR3 has 13 residues. The V gene's germline CDR1 is SGHRS and CDR2 YFSETQ. This chain's CDR3 is CASSSPTRYEQFF. The CDR3 DNA reads TGCGCCAGCAGCTCCCCTACGCGGTATGAGCAGTTCTTC.

This clonotype was recorded only once. This chain uses TRBV12-3 or TRBV12-4 with TRBJ2-3; possibly TRBD1 or TRBD2 for D (5 bases each). The V gene lost 6 bases and the J gene lost 6 bases, with 22 bases spanning the gap. The CDR3 has 16 residues. The CDR3 DNA follows: TGTGCCAGCAGACTCGGGGCGGCGGGCTCGTGGGATACGCAGTATTTT. Protein sequence: CASRLGAAGSWDTQYF.

This clonotype was seen a few times. The chain joins TRBV15 to TRBJ2-5, with a possible D match to TRBD1 (5 bases). V was pared by 0 bases and J by 3 bases, with 8 bases between. This CDR3 is 14 amino acids long. Looked up from germline, CDR1 is LNHNV and CDR2 is YYDKDF (reference sequence). This CDR3 reads CATSRDRVKETQYF. The CDR3 DNA reads TGTGCCACCAGCAGAGACAGGGTAAAAGAGACCCAGTACTTC.

This clonotype has a count of ten or more. J is TRBJ1-5 and V is TRBV28; TRBD1 agrees at 9 bases. The J segment lost 11 bases and the V segment lost 10 bases, leaving 12 bases of the junction unmatched. The CDR3 contains 13 residues. CDR1 is MDHEN, CDR2 SYDVKM, per germline. The CDR3 DNA reads TGTGCCATTGCCGGGACAGGGTGGAGGGCCCAGCATTTT. Amino acids: CAIAGTGWRAQHF.

This clonotype was seen many times. The V call is TRBV20-1, the J call TRBJ2-1, with 8 bases aligning to TRBD2. This CDR3 is built from 14 residues. The V and J ends lost 3 bases and 5 bases, in that order; junction bases with no gene match: 6. The germline CDR1 and CDR2 sequences are DFQATT and SNEGSKA (reference sequence). The CDR3 reads CSASRGRLDNEQFF. The CDR3 region has the DNA TGCAGTGCTAGCCGCGGGAGGTTAGACAATGAGCAGTTCTTC.

This clonotype was found many times. The chain has TRBV7-9 and TRBJ1-5; no firm D call. Germline loops: CDR1 SEHNR, CDR2 FQNEAQ (reference sequence). This CDR3 is built from 16 residues. V dropped 4 bases and J dropped 0 bases, with 13 bases sitting between them. The CDR3 region has the DNA TGTGCCAGCAGCTCAAGTTACACGAGTAGCAATCAGCCCCAGCATTTT. Protein: CASSSSYTSSNQPQHF.

This clonotype was detected only a few times. J is TRBJ2-5 and V is TRBV5-5, with 11 bases lining up with TRBD1. This CDR3 contains 16 residues. Germline CDR1 reads SGHKS; CDR2 reads YYEKEE (reference sequence). V was pared by 2 bases and J by 5 bases, with 8 bases of the junction left unmatched. The CDR3 nucleotides are TGTGCCAGCAGCTTCCCCCAGGGACAGGGGGGGGAGACCCAGTACTTC. This codes for CASSFPQGQGGETQYF.

This chain links TRBV27 with TRBJ2-5; D remains ambiguous. The CDR3 sequence is 10 residues long. The germline gives CDR1 MNHEY, CDR2 SMNVEV (reference sequence). Trimming took off 7 bases at V and 7 bases at J, with 7 bases between the two ends. The chain's CDR3 is CASTSGTQYF. DNA of the CDR3: TGTGCCAGCACCTCCGGGACCCAGTACTTC.

At least ten counts were recorded for this clonotype. The V and J genes are TRBV12-3 or TRBV12-4 and TRBJ2-1; 9 nucleotides line up with TRBD2. V dropped 3 bases and J dropped 9; count of bases not matched to a gene: 9. This CDR3 is 15 amino acids long. Here the CDR3 reads CASSFRGRASLEQFF. The CDR3 coding sequence is TGTGCCAGCAGTTTCCGCGGGAGGGCCTCTCTTGAGCAGTTCTTC.

The genes are TRBV19 and TRBJ2-3; perhaps TRBD1 as D (7 bases). Germline CDR1 is LNHDA and CDR2 is SQIVND (reference sequence). There are 16 residues in the CDR3. Trimming shortened V by 4 bases and J by 2 bases, and 16 bases separated the two germline ends. CDR3 amino acids: CASSKAGGGLTDTQYF. In DNA form, the CDR3 reads TGTGCCAGTAGTAAGGCAGGGGGAGGCCTCACAGATACGCAGTATTTT.

This clonotype showed up many times. The chain uses TRBV9 and TRBJ2-7, with D perhaps matching TRBD1 or TRBD2 (5 bases each). Germline V gene sequence: CDR1 SGDLS, CDR2 YYNGEE. Trimming stripped 0 bases from V and 4 bases from J, with 11 bases between. This CDR3 has 14 amino acids. The CDR3 reads CASSVERDPYEQYF. CDR3 in DNA: TGTGCCAGCAGCGTAGAACGGGACCCTTACGAGCAGTACTTC.

This clonotype came up many times. J is TRBJ2-5 and V is TRBV20-1, with TRBD2 identical over 8 bases. The germline V gene has CDR1 DFQATT and CDR2 SNEGSKA (reference sequence). The junction had 14 bases not matched to a gene; V was cut back by 7 bases and J by 4 bases. The CDR3 has 15 amino acids. CDR3 sequence (DNA): TGCAGTGTTACCCAGCCGGGAGGGAGGACAGAGACCCAGTACTTC. This sequence encodes CSVTQPGGRTETQYF.